This T cell receptor (beta chain) stems from a study of OX40 agonist ivuxolimab in advanced cancers. The CDR3 covers 14 residues. The ends lost 5 bases at V and 7 bases at J; junction bases unmatched: 6. Germline V gene data show CDR1 as LNHNV and CDR2 as YYDKDF (reference sequence). In its sample, this clone is large (0.1 to 1%). Some clones are missing from TCRdb's copy, which holds only in-frame ones; the method was immunoSEQ multiplex PCR. In the table there are about 14,000 clones, about 70% of which are singletons. The chain has TRBV15 and TRBJ2-1; 9 bases are a match to TRBD1. The clonotype was recovered from an adult with an advanced solid tumor such as melanoma, head and neck, liver or kidney cancer. The input for sequencing was CD4+ or CD8+ T cells sorted from blood, taken in a trial of the OX40 agonist ivuxolimab. CDR3 bases: TGTGCCACCAGCCGGACAGGGGAGTTGAATGAGCAGTTCTTC. This sequence encodes CATSRTGELNEQFF.